This T cell receptor (beta chain) was identified in a study of shared clonotypes between healthy human individuals. At the level of the study: Each donor contributed plates that comprised three CD4 naive, three CD4 memory, two CD8 naive and one CD8 memory.

This table comes from immunoSEQ multiplex PCR, and its TCRdb copy is limited to in-frame clones, with some not included. The sample has about 2.1 million clones, around 93% seen once; the top ten hold over 1.5%. The V gene lost 7 bases and the J gene lost 1 base, with 7 bases spanning the gap. The CDR3 totals 12 residues. Looked up from germline, CDR1 is PRHDT and CDR2 is FYEKMQ (reference sequence). The naive CD8 subset, CD45RO-negative cells positively selected for CCR7, excluded terminally differentiated effector memory CD45RA+ cells. The clonotype comes from a man aged 18 to 30 in good health. Some clones in this sample may be carry-over from other donors' samples. The source material was naive CD8+ T cells from PBMCs. The chain recombines TRBV13 with TRBJ1-1; D is undetermined. The CDR3 loop is CASTGRNTEAFF. The CDR3 bases are TGTGCCAGCACGGGCAGGAACACTGAAGCTTTCTTT. The whole variable domain, filled in from reference TRBV13 and TRBJ1-1, reads AAGVIQSPRHLIKEKRETATLKCYPIPRHDTVYWYQQGPGQDPQFLISFYEKMQSDKGSIPDRFSAQQFSDYHSELNMSSLELGDSALYFCASTGRNTEAFFGQGTRLTVV.